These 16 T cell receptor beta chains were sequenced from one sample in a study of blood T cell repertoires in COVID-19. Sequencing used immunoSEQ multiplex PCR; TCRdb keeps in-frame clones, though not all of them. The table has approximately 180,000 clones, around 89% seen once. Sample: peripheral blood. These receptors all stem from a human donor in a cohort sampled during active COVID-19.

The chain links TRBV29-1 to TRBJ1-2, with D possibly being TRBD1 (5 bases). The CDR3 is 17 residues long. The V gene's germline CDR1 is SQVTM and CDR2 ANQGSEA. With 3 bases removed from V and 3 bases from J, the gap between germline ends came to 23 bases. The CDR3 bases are TGCAGCGTTGAGCCCACGACGGGACTCCAGGGAGACTATGGCTACACCTTC. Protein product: CSVEPTTGLQGDYGYTF.

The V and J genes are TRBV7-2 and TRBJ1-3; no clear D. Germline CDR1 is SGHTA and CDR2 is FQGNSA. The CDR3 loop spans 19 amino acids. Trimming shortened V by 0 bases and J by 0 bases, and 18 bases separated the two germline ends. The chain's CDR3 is CASSLALGSRGYSGNTIYF. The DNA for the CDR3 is TGTGCCAGCAGCTTAGCCCTAGGCTCCAGAGGGTACTCTGGAAACACCATATATTTT.

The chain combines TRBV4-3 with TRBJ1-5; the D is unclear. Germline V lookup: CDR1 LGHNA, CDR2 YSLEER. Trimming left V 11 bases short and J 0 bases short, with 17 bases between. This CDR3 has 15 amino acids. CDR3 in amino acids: CASAADVYSNQPQHF. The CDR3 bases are TGCGCCTCCGCGGCAGACGTCTATAGCAATCAGCCCCAGCATTTT.

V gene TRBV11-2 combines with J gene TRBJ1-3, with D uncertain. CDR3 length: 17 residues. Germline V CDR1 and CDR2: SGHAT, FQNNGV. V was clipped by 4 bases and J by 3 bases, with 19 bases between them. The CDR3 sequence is CASSSRPAGRGGNTIYF. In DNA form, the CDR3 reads TGTGCCAGCAGCTCCCGCCCAGCTGGGAGAGGTGGAAACACCATATATTTT.

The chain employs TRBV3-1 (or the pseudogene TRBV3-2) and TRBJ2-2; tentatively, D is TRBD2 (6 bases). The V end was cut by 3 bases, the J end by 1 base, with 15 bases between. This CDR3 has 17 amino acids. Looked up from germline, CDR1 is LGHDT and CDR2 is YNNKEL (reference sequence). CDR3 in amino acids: CASSQGWVRGNTGELFF. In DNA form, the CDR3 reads TGTGCCAGCAGCCAGGGTTGGGTGCGGGGGAACACCGGGGAGCTGTTTTTT.

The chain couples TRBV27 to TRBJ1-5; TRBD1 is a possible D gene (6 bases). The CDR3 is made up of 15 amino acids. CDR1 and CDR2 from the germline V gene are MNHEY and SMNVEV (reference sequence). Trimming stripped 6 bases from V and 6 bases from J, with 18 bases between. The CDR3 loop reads CASSPTQGMSQPQHF. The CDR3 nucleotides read TGTGCCAGCAGCCCCACACAGGGTATGAGTCAGCCCCAGCATTTT.

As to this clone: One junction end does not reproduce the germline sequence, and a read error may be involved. The CDR3 nucleotides read TGCGCCAGCAGTCAATCCGACACACCGCCCTCTAATTATGGCTACACCTTC. Its protein is CASSQSDTPPSNYGYTF. The chain joins TRBV23-1 to TRBJ1-2; D is unresolved. TRBV23-1 falls under the ORF class, with uncertain function. The CDR3 has 17 amino acids.

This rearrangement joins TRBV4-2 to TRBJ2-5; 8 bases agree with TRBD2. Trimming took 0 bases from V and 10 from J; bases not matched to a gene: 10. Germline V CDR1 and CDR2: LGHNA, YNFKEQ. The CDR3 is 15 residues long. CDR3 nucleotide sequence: TGTGCCAGCAGCCAAGATATTAGCGGGAAGTTGGGCCAGTACTTC. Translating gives CASSQDISGKLGQYF.

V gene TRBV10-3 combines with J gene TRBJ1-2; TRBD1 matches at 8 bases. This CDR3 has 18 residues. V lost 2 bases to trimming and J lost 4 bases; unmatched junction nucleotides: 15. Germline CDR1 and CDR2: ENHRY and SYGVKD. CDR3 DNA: TGTGCCATCAGTGAGGCGGGACAGGTACTGCTTTCTGGCTATGGCTACACCTTC. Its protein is CAISEAGQVLLSGYGYTF.

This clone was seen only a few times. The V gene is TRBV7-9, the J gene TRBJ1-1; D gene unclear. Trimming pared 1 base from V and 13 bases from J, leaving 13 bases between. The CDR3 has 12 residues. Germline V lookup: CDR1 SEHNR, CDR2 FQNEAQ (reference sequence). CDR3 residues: CASSLDGWRGFF. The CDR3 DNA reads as TGTGCCAGCAGCTTAGATGGTTGGCGGGGTTTCTTT.

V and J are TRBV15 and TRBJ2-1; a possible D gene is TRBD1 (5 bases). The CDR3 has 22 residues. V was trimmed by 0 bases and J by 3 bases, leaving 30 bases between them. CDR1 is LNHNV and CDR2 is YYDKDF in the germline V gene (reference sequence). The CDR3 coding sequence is TGTGCCACCAGCAGAGACTCCAAGGGGTACACACCAAACTTAGCTTACTACAATGAGCAGTTCTTC. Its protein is CATSRDSKGYTPNLAYYNEQFF. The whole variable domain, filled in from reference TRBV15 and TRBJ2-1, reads DAMVIQNPRYQVTQFGKPVTLSCSQTLNHNVMYWYQQKSSQAPKLLFHYYDKDFNNEADTPDNFQSRRPNTSFCFLDIRSPGLGDTAMYLCATSRDSKGYTPNLAYYNEQFFGPGTRLTVL.

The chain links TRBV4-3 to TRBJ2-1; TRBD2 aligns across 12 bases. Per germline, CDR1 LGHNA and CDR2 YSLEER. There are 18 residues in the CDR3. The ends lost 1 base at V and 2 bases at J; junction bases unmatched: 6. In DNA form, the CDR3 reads TGCGCCAGCAGCCAAGGACTAGCGGGAGTGACGGCCTACAATGAGCAGTTCTTC. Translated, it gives CASSQGLAGVTAYNEQFF.

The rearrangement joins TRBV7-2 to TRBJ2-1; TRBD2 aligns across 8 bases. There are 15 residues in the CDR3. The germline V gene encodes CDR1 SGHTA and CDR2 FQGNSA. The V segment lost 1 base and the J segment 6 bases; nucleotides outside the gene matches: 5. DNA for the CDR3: TGTGCCAGCAGCTTAGGGGGACTAGACTTCAATGAGCAGTTCTTC. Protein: CASSLGGLDFNEQFF.

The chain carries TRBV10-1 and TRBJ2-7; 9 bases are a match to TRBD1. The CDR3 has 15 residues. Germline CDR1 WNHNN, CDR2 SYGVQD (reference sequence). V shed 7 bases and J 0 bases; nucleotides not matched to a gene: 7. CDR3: CASTLGTGSSYEQYF. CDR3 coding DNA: TGCGCCAGCACACTCGGGACAGGGAGCTCCTACGAGCAGTACTTC.

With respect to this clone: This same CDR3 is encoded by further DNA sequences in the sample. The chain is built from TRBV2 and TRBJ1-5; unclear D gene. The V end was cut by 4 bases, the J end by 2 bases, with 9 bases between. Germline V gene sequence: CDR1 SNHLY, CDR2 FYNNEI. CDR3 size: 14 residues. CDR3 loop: CASSGQGGNQPQHF. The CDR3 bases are TGTGCCAGCAGTGGCCAAGGAGGCAATCAGCCCCAGCATTTT.

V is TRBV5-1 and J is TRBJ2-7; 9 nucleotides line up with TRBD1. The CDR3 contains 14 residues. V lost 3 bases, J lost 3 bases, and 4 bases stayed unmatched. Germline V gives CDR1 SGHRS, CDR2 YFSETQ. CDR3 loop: CASSSGTGLYEQYF. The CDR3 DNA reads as TGCGCCAGCAGCTCCGGGACAGGGCTCTACGAGCAGTACTTC.